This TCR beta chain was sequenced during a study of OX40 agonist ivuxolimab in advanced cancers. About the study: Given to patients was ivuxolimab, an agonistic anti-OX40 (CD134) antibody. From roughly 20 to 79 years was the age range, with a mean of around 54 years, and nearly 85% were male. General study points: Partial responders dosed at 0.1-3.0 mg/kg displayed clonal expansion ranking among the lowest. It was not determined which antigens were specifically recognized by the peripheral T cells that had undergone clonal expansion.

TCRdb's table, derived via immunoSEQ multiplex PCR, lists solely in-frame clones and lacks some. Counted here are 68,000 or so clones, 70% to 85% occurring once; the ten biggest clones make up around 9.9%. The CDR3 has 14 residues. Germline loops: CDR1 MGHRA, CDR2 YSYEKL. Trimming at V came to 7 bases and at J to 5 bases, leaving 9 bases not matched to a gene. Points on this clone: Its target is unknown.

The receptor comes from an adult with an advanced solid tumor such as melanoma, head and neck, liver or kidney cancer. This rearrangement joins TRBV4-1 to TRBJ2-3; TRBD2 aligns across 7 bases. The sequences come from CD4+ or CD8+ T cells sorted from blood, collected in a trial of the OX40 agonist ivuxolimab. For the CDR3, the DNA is TGCGCCAGCACCCCGGGGGGAGCGGTAGATACGCAGTATTTT. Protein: CASTPGGAVDTQYF.